This is a list of T cell receptor beta chains from one sample in a study of technical replicates of blood from a few donors. The assay was immunoSEQ multiplex PCR, and TCRdb's table has in-frame clones only and misses some. The data show about 88,000 clones, around 92% seen once. Sequencing input: T cells isolated from PBMCs. The source of these receptors is a human donor in good health. CDR3s include the opening cysteine and the closing phenylalanine or tryptophan. Fields, in order: clone size, J gene, CDR3 length, V gene, D gene, CDR3 DNA, CDR3 protein. A D gene is named only where the DNA matches it firmly. Clone size is not always given. Where it is, it says once, few, many or a class for expanded clones.

clone size: few; J gene: TRBJ2-7; CDR3 length: 14; V gene: TRBV6-5; D gene: TRBD2; CDR3 DNA: TGTGCCAGCAGCCGATCGGGGGGGTCCTACGAGCAGTACTTC; CDR3 protein: CASSRSGGSYEQYF
clone size: NA; J gene: TRBJ2-1; CDR3 length: 15; V gene: TRBV7-9; D gene: NA; CDR3 DNA: TGTGCCAGCAGCTTATGGCTAGCGAAGAACAATGAGCAGTTCTTC; CDR3 protein: CASSLWLAKNNEQFF
clone size: NA; J gene: TRBJ2-7; CDR3 length: 15; V gene: TRBV28; D gene: TRBD2; CDR3 DNA: TGTGCCAGCAGTTTTGGACTAGCGGCCGCCTACGAGCAGTACTTC; CDR3 protein: CASSFGLAAAYEQYF
clone size: once; J gene: TRBJ2-1; CDR3 length: 15; V gene: TRBV5-4; D gene: TRBD2; CDR3 DNA: TGTGCCAGCAGCCCCGGGACTAGCTCCTACAATGAGCAGTTCTTC; CDR3 protein: CASSPGTSSYNEQFF
clone size: NA; J gene: TRBJ1-4; CDR3 length: 14; V gene: TRBV2; D gene: TRBD1; CDR3 DNA: TGTGCCAGCAGTCAGGGACAGGGTATGGAAAAACTGTTTTTT; CDR3 protein: CASSQGQGMEKLFF
clone size: NA; J gene: TRBJ1-1; CDR3 length: 13; V gene: TRBV2; D gene: TRBD1; CDR3 DNA: TGTGCCAGCAGGGAGGGACAGATATTGGAAGCTTTCTTT; CDR3 protein: CASREGQILEAFF
clone size: NA; J gene: TRBJ2-7; CDR3 length: 15; V gene: TRBV5-6; D gene: NA; CDR3 DNA: TGTGCCAGCAGCTTCTCGTATCACACCTCCTACGAGCAGTACTTC; CDR3 protein: CASSFSYHTSYEQYF
clone size: NA; J gene: TRBJ2-3; CDR3 length: 12; V gene: TRBV30; D gene: NA; CDR3 DNA: TGTGCCTGGAAACCAGGGGCAGATACGCAGTATTTT; CDR3 protein: CAWKPGADTQYF
clone size: NA; J gene: TRBJ2-1; CDR3 length: 13; V gene: TRBV15; D gene: TRBD1; CDR3 DNA: TGTGCCACCAGCAGAACCCGGGACAGGGAACAGTTCTTC; CDR3 protein: CATSRTRDREQFF
clone size: NA; J gene: TRBJ1-3; CDR3 length: 15; V gene: TRBV5-1; D gene: NA; CDR3 DNA: TGCGCCAGCAGCTTGGATGCAGGCTCTGGAAACACCATATATTTT; CDR3 protein: CASSLDAGSGNTIYF
clone size: NA; J gene: TRBJ1-6; CDR3 length: 16; V gene: TRBV30; D gene: TRBD1; CDR3 DNA: TGTGCCTGGAGTGCCGGGACAGGGGGCTATAATTCACCCCTCCACTTT; CDR3 protein: CAWSAGTGGYNSPLHF
clone size: NA; J gene: TRBJ2-5; CDR3 length: 17; V gene: TRBV12-2; D gene: NA; CDR3 DNA: TGTGCAAGTCGCTTAGAGTTGCGCAGGGGGGACGGAGAGACCCAGTACTTC; CDR3 protein: CASRLELRRGDGETQYF
clone size: NA; J gene: TRBJ2-7; CDR3 length: 13; V gene: TRBV9; D gene: NA; CDR3 DNA: TGTGCCAGCAGCGTTTATATCAGGGACGAGCAGTACTTC; CDR3 protein: CASSVYIRDEQYF
clone size: NA; J gene: TRBJ2-1; CDR3 length: 14; V gene: TRBV27; D gene: NA; CDR3 DNA: TGTGCCAGCCGGGACTTCGGCTCCTACAATGAGCAGTTCTTC; CDR3 protein: CASRDFGSYNEQFF
clone size: once; J gene: TRBJ2-1; CDR3 length: 15; V gene: TRBV11-2; D gene: TRBD2; CDR3 DNA: TGTGCCAGCAGGGGAAGCGGGAGGGCCTACAATGAGCAGTTCTTC; CDR3 protein: CASRGSGRAYNEQFF
clone size: NA; J gene: TRBJ1-4; CDR3 length: 16; V gene: TRBV7-8; D gene: NA; CDR3 DNA: TGTGCCAGCAGCTTAAGTTTGCGGGCCCTTAATGAAAAACTGTTTTTT; CDR3 protein: CASSLSLRALNEKLFF
clone size: NA; J gene: TRBJ2-3; CDR3 length: 15; V gene: TRBV7-9; D gene: TRBD2; CDR3 DNA: TGTGCCAGCAGCTCCCTGCGGGGGGCGGCAGATACGCAGTATTTT; CDR3 protein: CASSSLRGAADTQYF
clone size: NA; J gene: TRBJ2-2; CDR3 length: 17; V gene: TRBV12-5; D gene: TRBD1; CDR3 DNA: TGTGCTAGTGGTTTGACCCGGACAGGGGCGAACACCGGGGAGCTGTTTTTT; CDR3 protein: CASGLTRTGANTGELFF
clone size: NA; J gene: TRBJ2-7; CDR3 length: 15; V gene: TRBV27; D gene: TRBD2; CDR3 DNA: TGTGCCAGCAGTTCGAGACTAGCGGGAGTCTACGAGCAGTACTTC; CDR3 protein: CASSSRLAGVYEQYF
clone size: once; J gene: TRBJ1-2; CDR3 length: 13; V gene: TRBV9; D gene: NA; CDR3 DNA: TGTGCCAGCAGCGAGTCGGGGGGCTATGGCTACACCTTC; CDR3 protein: CASSESGGYGYTF
clone size: NA; J gene: TRBJ2-7; CDR3 length: 13; V gene: TRBV7-9; D gene: TRBD2; CDR3 DNA: TGTGCCAGCAGCGGAAGCGGGAGATACGAGCAGTACTTC; CDR3 protein: CASSGSGRYEQYF
clone size: NA; J gene: TRBJ2-1; CDR3 length: 15; V gene: TRBV10-2; D gene: NA; CDR3 DNA: TGCGCCAGCAGTGAGGGTCCCCTGCGCTACAATGAGCAGTTCTTC; CDR3 protein: CASSEGPLRYNEQFF
clone size: NA; J gene: TRBJ1-2; CDR3 length: 16; V gene: TRBV5-1; D gene: NA; CDR3 DNA: TGCGCCAGCAGCCCGGGGGTGGCGGAAGCTAACTATGGCTACACCTTC; CDR3 protein: CASSPGVAEANYGYTF
clone size: NA; J gene: TRBJ2-7; CDR3 length: 15; V gene: TRBV19; D gene: NA; CDR3 DNA: TGTGCCAGTAGTATAGAGCCGGGAACCTCCTACGAGCAGTACTTC; CDR3 protein: CASSIEPGTSYEQYF
clone size: NA; J gene: TRBJ2-1; CDR3 length: 14; V gene: TRBV2; D gene: TRBD2; CDR3 DNA: TGTGCCAGCAGTAGCGGGAGAGGGGGTAATGAGCAGTTCTTC; CDR3 protein: CASSSGRGGNEQFF
clone size: NA; J gene: TRBJ2-7; CDR3 length: 18; V gene: TRBV27; D gene: TRBD1; CDR3 DNA: TGTGCCAGCAGTTTAGCCACCCCGGGACAGGCAAGCTCCTACGAGCAGTACTTC; CDR3 protein: CASSLATPGQASSYEQYF